This is a list of T cell receptor beta chains from one sample in a study of post-analysis software for immune sequencing data. TCRdb re-called the PCR reads with MiXCR, one entry per CDR3 protein. The table records approximately 730,000 distinct CDR3 sequences, roughly 46% of them present only once. The sequencing sample was made of blood. The receptors were gathered from a girl aged 10 to 17 with multiple sclerosis. The CDR3 runs from the conserved cysteine through the conserved F or W. D genes are given only for firm matches. Expanded clones get a size class; other rows say once, few or many, or leave the size out.

v_gene	d_gene	abundance	j_gene	CDR3aa	CDR3nt
TRBV12-3/TRBV12-4	.	few	TRBJ2-5	CASSSASQETQYF	TGTGCCAGCAGTTCGGCCAGCCAAGAGACCCAGTACTTC
TRBV12-3/TRBV12-4	.	.	TRBJ2-5	CASRRKGFTPQETQYF	TGTGCCAGCAGACGGAAAGGTTTCACCCCCCAAGAGACCCAGTACTTC
TRBV12-3/TRBV12-4	.	.	TRBJ2-7	CASSLFQASSYEQYF	TGTGCCAGCAGTTTATTCCAGGCGAGTTCCTACGAGCAGTACTTC
TRBV5-1	TRBD2	.	TRBJ2-3	CASSLLGKRGDTQYF	TGCGCCAGCAGTCTCCTAGGGAAGCGGGGGGATACGCAGTATTTT
TRBV28	TRBD1	.	TRBJ1-2	CASSLPQGMDYGYTF	TGTGCCAGCAGTTTGCCACAGGGGATGGACTATGGCTACACCTTC
TRBV29-1	TRBD2	few	TRBJ2-1	CSVLYRGSRSYNEQFF	TGCAGCGTACTCTATCGCGGGAGTAGGTCCTACAATGAGCAGTTCTTC
TRBV7-9	.	.	TRBJ1-4	CASSPRGGGEKLFF	TGTGCCAGCAGCCCCCGGGGAGGTGGTGAAAAACTGTTTTTT
TRBV12-5	TRBD1	few	TRBJ2-7	CASGTRTGGGGFYEQYF	TGTGCTAGTGGTACTCGGACAGGGGGTGGGGGATTCTACGAGCAGTACTTC
TRBV20-1	TRBD1	few	TRBJ2-5	CSAPWTGPPSEQYF	TGCAGTGCCCCCTGGACAGGGCCTCCCTCGGAGCAGTACTTC
TRBV20-1	TRBD2	.	TRBJ2-7	CSSLGLAGGEEAQYF	TGCAGTTCCCTCGGACTAGCGGGAGGGGAAGAGGCCCAGTACTTC
TRBV7-9	.	.	TRBJ2-1	CASSLEPVMDNEQFF	TGTGCCAGCAGCTTAGAACCGGTTATGGACAATGAGCAGTTCTTC
TRBV7-9	.	few	TRBJ1-1	CASNPMTGANTEAFF	TGTGCCAGCAACCCTATGACAGGCGCGAACACTGAAGCTTTCTTT
TRBV20-1	TRBD2	.	TRBJ2-1	CSARGEGQFNEQFF	TGCAGTGCTAGAGGGGAGGGCCAGTTCAATGAGCAGTTCTTC
TRBV4-3	TRBD2	.	TRBJ2-4	CASSQYAGLAADLAKNIQYF	TGCGCCAGCAGCCAATATGCGGGACTAGCAGCAGATTTAGCCAAAAACATTCAGTACTTC
TRBV12-3/TRBV12-4	.	.	TRBJ2-5	CASSSASERIETQYF	TGTGCCAGCAGTTCAGCTAGCGAGAGGATAGAGACCCAGTACTTC
TRBV11-2	TRBD2	.	TRBJ2-5	CASSLRAGGSPETQYF	TGTGCCAGCAGCTTGAGGGCGGGAGGGTCCCCAGAGACCCAGTACTTC
TRBV18	TRBD1	many	TRBJ2-3	CASSPKDRKLTDTQYF	TGTGCCAGCTCACCCAAGGACAGGAAACTCACAGATACGCAGTATTTT
TRBV14	TRBD1	.	TRBJ2-7	CASSPPGQQVYEQYF	TGTGCCAGCAGCCCCCCGGGACAGCAGGTCTACGAGCAGTACTTC
TRBV20-1	.	few	TRBJ2-5	CSAPQSNLGETQYF	TGCAGTGCTCCCCAGTCCAACCTGGGAGAGACCCAGTACTTC
TRBV13	.	.	TRBJ2-2	CASSFGGELFF	TGTGCCAGCAGCTTTGGAGGGGAGCTGTTTTTT
TRBV29-1	.	few	TRBJ2-1	CSVGREGWNEQFF	TGCAGCGTTGGGAGGGAAGGATGGAATGAGCAGTTCTTC
TRBV13	.	few	TRBJ1-2	CASSDRDGRFPDGYTF	TGTGCCAGCAGCGATAGGGACGGGCGGTTCCCGGATGGCTACACCTTC
TRBV29-1	.	.	TRBJ1-2	CSVEDSSYGYTF	TGCAGCGTGGAGGACAGTTCCTATGGCTACACCTTC
TRBV20-1	.	.	TRBJ2-3	CSARDLSSALTDTQYF	TGCAGTGCTAGAGACCTGTCTAGCGCCCTCACAGATACGCAGTATTTT
TRBV18	TRBD2	.	TRBJ2-1	CASSPTSGVYNEQFF	TGTGCCAGCTCGCCGACTAGCGGGGTCTACAATGAGCAGTTCTTC
TRBV2	.	.	TRBJ1-2	CASSEALLSSAGYTF	TGTGCCAGCAGTGAAGCGCTTTTAAGTTCGGCTGGCTACACCTTC
TRBV29-1	.	.	TRBJ1-2	CSVLLERGSLGYGYTF	TGCAGCGTCCTCCTTGAACGAGGGTCTCTTGGCTATGGCTACACCTTC
TRBV15	.	few	TRBJ2-1	CATSRDTAHEQFF	TGTGCCACCAGCAGAGATACAGCCCATGAGCAGTTCTTC
TRBV4-3	.	.	TRBJ2-5	CASSQVLRGQETQYF	TGCGCCAGCAGCCAAGTTTTACGGGGACAAGAGACCCAGTACTTC
TRBV7-9	.	.	TRBJ2-1	CASSLERVTYNEQFF	TGTGCCAGCAGCTTAGAAAGGGTTACCTACAATGAGCAGTTCTTC
TRBV15	TRBD1	.	TRBJ2-5	CATGTGTMWEQYF	TGTGCCACCGGGACAGGGACAATGTGGGAGCAGTACTTC
TRBV5-1	.	.	TRBJ2-7	CASSSTPRGVGLEQYF	TGCGCCAGCAGCTCAACCCCGAGGGGTGTCGGTCTCGAGCAGTACTTC
TRBV28	.	few	TRBJ2-6	CAGSSGANVLTF	TGTGCCGGTTCATCTGGGGCCAACGTCCTGACTTTC
TRBV30	.	.	TRBJ1-5	CAWSVGPQGPQHF	TGTGCCTGGAGTGTGGGACCTCAGGGGCCCCAGCATTTT
TRBV6-5	TRBD2	.	TRBJ2-5	CASSSGLADKETQYF	TGTGCCAGCAGTTCGGGACTAGCGGATAAAGAGACCCAGTACTTC
TRBV7-2	.	few	TRBJ2-4	CASSPGTAPNIQYF	TGTGCCAGCAGCCCCGGGACCGCGCCAAACATTCAGTACTTC
TRBV5-1	TRBD2	.	TRBJ2-5	CASSLEGLDLETQYF	TGCGCCAGCAGCTTGGAGGGACTAGATTTGGAGACCCAGTACTTC
TRBV12-3/TRBV12-4	TRBD1	.	TRBJ2-5	CASNRDREVETQYF	TGTGCCAGCAACCGGGACAGGGAGGTTGAGACCCAGTACTTC
TRBV5-1	.	.	TRBJ1-1	CASSPQEGSWDTEAFF	TGCGCCAGCAGCCCACAGGAGGGCAGTTGGGACACTGAAGCTTTCTTT
TRBV29-1	TRBD2	.	TRBJ2-1	CSVEEGLGSGSKYEQFF	TGCAGCGTTGAAGAGGGTCTTGGGAGCGGGAGTAAATATGAGCAGTTCTTC
TRBV7-2	.	few	TRBJ2-7	CASRPTSWVYEQYF	TGTGCCAGCAGGCCCACGTCGTGGGTCTACGAGCAGTACTTC
TRBV2	.	.	TRBJ2-7	CASSGGPGQLYEQYF	TGTGCCAGCAGTGGGGGTCCGGGACAACTCTACGAGCAGTACTTC
TRBV27	TRBD1	.	TRBJ1-5	CASSSGGVNQPQHF	TGTGCCAGCAGTTCAGGGGGCGTGAATCAGCCCCAGCATTTT
TRBV13	.	few	TRBJ2-7	CASSSYRIGDSYEQYF	TGTGCCAGCAGCTCGTACAGGATAGGGGACTCCTACGAGCAGTACTTC
TRBV30	.	.	TRBJ2-1	CAWSTSNEQFF	TGTGCCTGGAGCACTAGCAATGAGCAGTTCTTC
TRBV27	.	few	TRBJ2-1	CATTTSSGVSLVNEQFF	TGCGCCACTACTACCTCTTCCGGAGTATCCCTTGTCAATGAGCAGTTCTTC
TRBV27	TRBD2	.	TRBJ2-2	CASSPIGTRQAGELFF	TGTGCCAGCAGTCCTATAGGGACTAGACAGGCCGGGGAGCTGTTTTTT
TRBV27	.	.	TRBJ2-3	CASSLSGGEWVPVTDTQYF	TGTGCCAGCAGTTTATCTGGAGGGGAATGGGTTCCTGTCACAGATACGCAGTATTTT
TRBV18	.	.	TRBJ2-1	CASSPPVPNNEQFF	TGTGCCAGCTCACCACCGGTTCCCAACAATGAGCAGTTCTTC